The rows below give T cell receptor beta chains drawn from one sample of a study of blood T cell repertoires in COVID-19. Using immunoSEQ multiplex PCR, the repertoire was profiled, and TCRdb retains in-frame clones only, with some absent. The top ten clones hold 0.85% to 1.3% of a sample with fewer than 500,000 clones, about 80% of them seen once. The material sequenced was peripheral blood. These TCRs come from a human donor with acute or convalescent COVID-19. The donor label of this sample is uncertain. Both conserved end residues are part of each CDR3. Each record gives: clone size, J gene, D gene, V gene, CDR3 DNA, CDR3 protein. The D gene is left open where the match is weak. A clone size is listed for some rows: how often the clone was seen (once, few, many), or a class if it is expanded.

>.|TRBJ1-2|.|TRBV5-5
TGTGCCAGCAGCCCGTTGCGGGGGGCGCCGATGGCAAACTATGGCTACACCTTC
CASSPLRGAPMANYGYTF
>.|TRBJ2-7|TRBD2|TRBV27
TGTGCCAGCAGTTCGGGACTAGCTTTCTCTCGCGAGCAGTACTTC
CASSSGLAFSREQYF
>.|TRBJ1-5|TRBD1|TRBV5-6
TGTGCCAGCAGCTTGAGAGGGGGCGGCGGCAATCAGCCCCAGCATTTT
CASSLRGGGGNQPQHF
>.|TRBJ2-1|TRBD2|TRBV7-6
TGTGCCAGCAGCTTGGGACTAGCGGGGGGAGGTGAGCAGTTCTTC
CASSLGLAGGGEQFF
>.|TRBJ2-3|TRBD2|TRBV5-1
TGCGCCAGCAGTTTGAGCGGGATCTTCACAGATACGCAGTATTTT
CASSLSGIFTDTQYF
>.|TRBJ1-6|.|TRBV6-5
TGTGCCAGCAGTTATTATGCAGGCAGCACCCTCCACTTT
CASSYYAGSTLHF
>.|TRBJ1-5|.|TRBV27
TGTGCCAGCAGTTCCCATACAGGGAGCAATCAGCCCCAGCATTTT
CASSSHTGSNQPQHF
>.|TRBJ1-2|.|TRBV5-1
TGCGCCAGCAGCTTCAGGGGTAGTGGCTACACCTTC
CASSFRGSGYTF
>.|TRBJ1-4|.|TRBV30
TGTGCCTGGAGTGTTCGGGTGGAAAAACTGTTTTTT
CAWSVRVEKLFF
>few|TRBJ1-5|TRBD1|TRBV2
TGTGCCAGCAGTGAGTTCGGGGGGGACAGGGGTGATCAGCCCCAGCATTTT
CASSEFGGDRGDQPQHF
>.|TRBJ1-1|.|TRBV27
TGTGCCAGCAGTTATACCGGGAGTCCCAACACTGAAGCTTTCTTT
CASSYTGSPNTEAFF
>.|TRBJ1-6|.|TRBV10-3
TGTGCCATCAGTGATCACGGCGGGAAGTCCTATAATTCACCCCTCCACTTT
CAISDHGGKSYNSPLHF
>.|TRBJ2-3|TRBD2|TRBV3-1/TRBV3-2
TGTGCCAGCAGCCCGGGACTAGCGAGGGCCACAGATACGCAGTATTTT
CASSPGLARATDTQYF
>few|TRBJ2-1|TRBD1|TRBV30
TGTGCCTGGTCACAGGGGGCTTTGAATGAGCAGTTCTTC
CAWSQGALNEQFF
>.|TRBJ2-7|TRBD1|TRBV18
TGTGCCAGCTCACCCCGGGACAGGGGTTTCGGTGGCGAGCAGTACTTC
CASSPRDRGFGGEQYF
>once|TRBJ1-2|.|TRBV6-5
TGTGCCAGCAGTTACTCAATCGGGACACCGAACTATGGCTACACCTTC
CASSYSIGTPNYGYTF
>.|TRBJ1-5|.|TRBV19
TGTGCCAGTAGTATAGTATCAGGGGTGATTCAGCCCCAGCATTTT
CASSIVSGVIQPQHF
>.|TRBJ1-1|.|TRBV2
TGTGCCAGCAGCACAGGGAGGGGGGGCACTGAAGCTTTCTTT
CASSTGRGGTEAFF
>few|TRBJ1-2|.|TRBV5-6
TGTGCCAGCAGCCACCGGGGGGTCCGGAACTATGGCTACACCTTC
CASSHRGVRNYGYTF
>.|TRBJ2-7|TRBD1|TRBV6-5
TGTGCCAGCCTAGCTGCCGGGACAGGGGGCATCGAGCAGTACTTC
CASLAAGTGGIEQYF
>.|TRBJ2-7|TRBD1|TRBV24-1
TGTGCCACCAGTGATCCGGGACAGGGTACCTACGAGCAGTACTTC
CATSDPGQGTYEQYF
>.|TRBJ2-1|TRBD1|TRBV30
TGTGCCTTGGACAGGGGCTACAATGAGCAGTTCTTC
CALDRGYNEQFF
>.|TRBJ2-7|.|TRBV2
TGTGCCAGCAGTGAATCCCTGGGGCCCTACGAGCAGTACTTC
CASSESLGPYEQYF
>.|TRBJ2-1|TRBD2|TRBV18
TGTGCCAGCTCACCAGCGACTAGCGGGGGAGGAGGGTCTTACAATGAGCAGTTCTTC
CASSPATSGGGGSYNEQFF
>.|TRBJ2-1|TRBD2|TRBV5-1
TGCGCCAGCAGCCCAGGGACTAGAGGTTCGGCTGATGAGCAGTTCTTC
CASSPGTRGSADEQFF
>few|TRBJ1-1|.|TRBV29-1
TGCAGCGTTGTCAGGGTCGCTGAAGCTTTCTTT
CSVVRVAEAFF
>.|TRBJ2-5|TRBD2|TRBV30
TGTGCCTGGAGTGGACTAGCTAGGGAGACCCAGTACTTC
CAWSGLARETQYF
>.|TRBJ2-1|.|TRBV5-1
TGCGCCAGCAGCTTCTCGGGACAATACAATGAGCAGTTCTTC
CASSFSGQYNEQFF
>.|TRBJ1-6|.|TRBV19
TGTGCCAGTAGTGACCCAGGGTTGTTTTCACCCCTCCACTTT
CASSDPGLFSPLHF
>once|TRBJ1-4|.|TRBV5-1
TGCGCCAGCAGCCCTCGATTGCGGCCTAATGAAAAACTGTTTTTT
CASSPRLRPNEKLFF
>many|TRBJ2-2|.|TRBV3-1/TRBV3-2
TGTGCCAGCAGGAGGGGGACGAACACCGGGGAGCTGTTTTTT
CASRRGTNTGELFF
>.|TRBJ1-5|.|TRBV27
TGTGCCAGCAGTTTATACTATAGCAATCAGCCCCAGCATTTT
CASSLYYSNQPQHF
>.|TRBJ2-1|TRBD2|TRBV7-6
TGTGCCAGCAGCCGTTCGACTAGCGTGGTTTACAATGAGCAGTTCTTC
CASSRSTSVVYNEQFF
>.|TRBJ1-3|TRBD1|TRBV28
TGTGCCAGCAGTTTACTACCACAGGGGATAGACTCTGGAAACACCATATATTTT
CASSLLPQGIDSGNTIYF
>.|TRBJ2-7|TRBD1|TRBV6-1
TGTGCCAGCAGTGATGGGGTGCCGGGACAGGCCTACGAGCAGTACTTC
CASSDGVPGQAYEQYF
>.|TRBJ1-6|.|TRBV28
TGTGCCAGCAGTCCCCGTAGGACGGGAAACTCACCCCTCCACTTT
CASSPRRTGNSPLHF
>.|TRBJ2-5|.|TRBV7-9
TGTGCCAGCAGCTTAGAGCTAGCACAAGGGGAGACCCAGTACTTC
CASSLELAQGETQYF